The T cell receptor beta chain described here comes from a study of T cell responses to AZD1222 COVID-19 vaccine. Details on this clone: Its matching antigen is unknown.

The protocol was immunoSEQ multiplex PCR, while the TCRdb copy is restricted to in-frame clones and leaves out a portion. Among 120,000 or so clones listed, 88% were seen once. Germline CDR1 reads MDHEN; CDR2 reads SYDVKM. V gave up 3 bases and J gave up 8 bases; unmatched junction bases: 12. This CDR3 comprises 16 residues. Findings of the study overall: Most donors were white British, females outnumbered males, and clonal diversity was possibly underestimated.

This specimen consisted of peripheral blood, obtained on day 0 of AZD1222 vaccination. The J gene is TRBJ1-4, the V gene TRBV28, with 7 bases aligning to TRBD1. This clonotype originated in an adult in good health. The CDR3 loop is CASSFTPTGLGEKLFF. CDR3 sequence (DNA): TGTGCCAGCAGTTTCACCCCGACAGGGTTGGGGGAAAAACTGTTTTTT.